This TCR beta chain appears in the sequencing data of a study of blood T cell repertoires in COVID-19. Study summary: Specimens from acute and convalescent COVID-19 originated in the United States, Italy and Spain.

Per the authors' pipeline: Amplification of reference gene primers was used by the study to estimate nucleated cell counts. This table comes from immunoSEQ multiplex PCR, and its TCRdb copy is limited to in-frame clones, with some not included. V, J and clone size derive from that table, while D and trimming were established from the DNA sequence. The table has roughly 70,000 clones, about 91% seen once. V was clipped by 4 bases and J by 3 bases, with 16 bases between them. The CDR3 length is 16 residues. Germline V lookup: CDR1 SEHNR, CDR2 FQNEAQ (reference sequence). This TCR derives from a woman aged 45 to 65 with active COVID-19. The sequencing sample was made of peripheral blood. This chain joins TRBV7-9 and TRBJ1-3; maybe TRBD1 (5 bases). CDR3 sequence (DNA): TGTGCCAGCAGCTCGTTCCGGGACTACATTGGAAACACCATATATTTT. Amino acid sequence: CASSSFRDYIGNTIYF.